A single sample gave rise to the 11 T cell receptor beta chains below, sequenced in a study of blood T cell repertoires in COVID-19. Produced via immunoSEQ multiplex PCR; TCRdb's table is partial and in-frame only. The sample records 200,000 to 300,000 clones, roughly 76% being singletons. The sample comprised peripheral blood. These receptors originate from a woman of 80 years or more with COVID-19, enrolled during active disease.

The J gene is TRBJ1-6, the V gene TRBV30; 12 bases map to TRBD1. The trim removed 2 bases at V and 9 bases at J, leaving 5 bases unmatched. Germline V lookup: CDR1 GTSNPN, CDR2 SVGIG (reference sequence). The CDR3 length is 15 residues. Written as DNA, the CDR3 is TGTGCCTGGAGTCCCGGGACAGGGGGCTCTTCACCCCTCCACTTT. Protein: CAWSPGTGGSSPLHF. The full variable domain, rest sourced from reference TRBV30 and TRBJ1-6, is SQTIHQWPATLVQPVGSPLSLECTVEGTSNPNLYWYRQAAGRGLQLLFYSVGIGQISSEVPQNLSASRPQDRQFILSSKKLLLSDSGFYLCAWSPGTGGSSPLHFGNGTRLTVT.

This rearrangement joins TRBV30 to TRBJ1-2; 7 nucleotides align to TRBD1. Germline assignment: CDR1 GTSNPN and CDR2 SVGIG (reference sequence). Trimming took 5 bases from V and 7 from J; bases not matched to a gene: 19. The CDR3 consists of 16 residues. CDR3 coding DNA: TGTGCCTGGGGGAGGGACAGATCTTCGGGGCTGCGTGGCTACACCTTC. As protein: CAWGRDRSSGLRGYTF. Using reference TRBV30 and TRBJ1-2 for the parts outside the CDR3, the full variable domain is SQTIHQWPATLVQPVGSPLSLECTVEGTSNPNLYWYRQAAGRGLQLLFYSVGIGQISSEVPQNLSASRPQDRQFILSSKKLLLSDSGFYLCAWGRDRSSGLRGYTFGSGTRLTVV.

This clone was found a few times. The rearrangement joins TRBV18 to TRBJ2-2; unclear D gene. V was cut by 6 bases and J by 1 base, with 6 bases left in between. The CDR3 has 13 residues. Germline V gene lookup returns CDR1 KGHSH and CDR2 LQKENI. The CDR3 bases are TGTGCCAGCTCCAGTCAGAACACCGGGGAGCTGTTTTTT. Protein: CASSSQNTGELFF. Looking up the rest from reference TRBV18 and TRBJ2-2 gives the full variable domain: NAGVMQNPRHLVRRRGQEARLRCSPMKGHSHVYWYRQLPEEGLKFMVYLQKENIIDESGMPKERFSAEFPKEGPSILRIQQVVRGDSAAYFCASSSQNTGELFFGEGSRLTVL.

The chain links TRBV2 to TRBJ2-1, with 8 nucleotides matching TRBD1. The CDR3 runs to 14 residues. With V trimmed by 8 bases and J by 2 bases, 5 bases remained unmatched. Germline V gives CDR1 SNHLY, CDR2 FYNNEI. CDR3 DNA: TGTGCCAGCCTCAGGGGGCGCCCCTACAATGAGCAGTTCTTC. The encoded protein is CASLRGRPYNEQFF. Combining the CDR3 with reference TRBV2 and TRBJ2-1 gives the whole variable domain EPEVTQTPSHQVTQMGQEVILRCVPISNHLYFYWYRQILGQKVEFLVSFYNNEISEKSEIFDDQFSVERPDGSNFTLKIRSTKLEDSAMYFCASLRGRPYNEQFFGPGTRLTVL.

The rearrangement links TRBV18 to TRBJ1-2, with 8 nucleotides matching TRBD1. The CDR3 sequence is 14 residues long. The germline gives CDR1 KGHSH, CDR2 LQKENI. V was clipped by 5 bases and J by 1 base; unmatched bases: 3. CDR3 bases: TGTGCCAGCTCAGACAGGGGAAGTAACTATGGCTACACCTTC. It is translated as CASSDRGSNYGYTF.

CDR3 protein: CSVATGQETQYF. The CDR3 DNA reads as TGCAGCGTAGCGACAGGGCAAGAGACCCAGTACTTC. J is TRBJ2-5 and V is TRBV29-1; TRBD1 matches 7 bases. Germline loops: CDR1 SQVTM, CDR2 ANQGSEA. The CDR3 runs 12 residues. V dropped 6 bases and J dropped 2; count of bases not matched to a gene: 3.

The gene calls are TRBV2 and TRBJ1-2, with 9 bases lining up with TRBD1. The CDR3 sequence is 14 residues long. V was pared by 7 bases and J by 4 bases, with 7 bases of the junction left unmatched. Germline CDR1 is SNHLY and CDR2 is FYNNEI. The chain's CDR3 is CASTGQGKVYGYTF. CDR3 DNA sequence: TGTGCCAGCACCGGACAGGGGAAAGTCTATGGCTACACCTTC.

This clone was found once. This chain connects TRBV12-3 or TRBV12-4 to TRBJ1-1, with a possible D match to TRBD1 (5 bases). This CDR3 has 12 amino acids. The germline V and J ends were trimmed by 8 bases and 2 bases, with 9 bases remaining between them. Here the CDR3 reads CASRRGNTEAFF. CDR3 coding DNA: TGTGCCAGCCGGAGGGGAAACACTGAAGCTTTCTTT.

CDR3 DNA: TGTGCCAGCAGTGCAAGCCGGAGGGCAGATACGCAGTATTTT. Protein: CASSASRRADTQYF. This chain uses TRBV2 with TRBJ2-3; weak D call: TRBD2 (6 bases). The CDR3 contains 14 residues. Germline V gene sequence: CDR1 SNHLY, CDR2 FYNNEI. Trimming removed 4 bases from V and 4 bases from J, with 12 bases in between.

V and J are TRBV9 and TRBJ1-6; D is possibly TRBD1 (6 bases). The CDR3 has 14 amino acids. The V gene lost 2 bases and the J gene lost 7 bases, with 10 bases spanning the gap. Germline CDR1 is SGDLS and CDR2 is YYNGEE. CDR3 nucleotides: TGTGCCAGCAGCGTCCTCGGGACAAATTCACCCCTCCACTTT. Translation gives CASSVLGTNSPLHF.

This clone came up once. This rearrangement joins TRBV5-4 to TRBJ2-3; 12 bases align to TRBD2. Per germline, CDR1 SGHNT and CDR2 YYREEE (reference sequence). The CDR3 runs to 15 residues. The junction had 4 bases not matched to a gene; V was cut back by 4 bases and J by 4 bases. The CDR3 region is CASSPRLAGADTQYF. CDR3 DNA: TGTGCCAGCAGCCCTAGACTAGCGGGGGCAGATACGCAGTATTTT.